These 20 T cell receptor beta chains share one sample of origin, sequenced in a study of cytomegalovirus exposure and HLA in healthy donors. PCR involved 60 Vbeta and 13 Jbeta primers. Assay used: immunoSEQ multiplex PCR; TCRdb lists only in-frame clones, some missing. The table has around 200,000 clones, more than 65% seen once. The source material was PBMCs. These receptors all come from a man aged 45-65 years in good health and CMV-seronegative.

Turning to this clone: Other DNA sequences in the sample encode the same CDR3. This chain connects TRBV18 to TRBJ2-7; D might be TRBD2 (5 bases). The CDR3 extends over 14 amino acids. Per germline, CDR1 KGHSH and CDR2 LQKENI. The V end lost 3 bases, the J end lost 3 bases, and 12 bases lay between the germline ends. The CDR3 region has the DNA TGTGCCAGCTCACCGCCGGGAACAATCTACGAGCAGTACTTC. Residues: CASSPPGTIYEQYF.

The V and J genes are TRBV30 and TRBJ2-7, with 7 bases identical to TRBD2. The CDR3 spans 12 residues. Germline trimming cut 5 bases from V and 6 bases from J; bases unmatched to any gene: 7. Germline V gives CDR1 GTSNPN, CDR2 SVGIG (reference sequence). CDR3 residues: CAWGREVGEQYF. In nucleotides, the CDR3 is TGTGCCTGGGGGAGGGAAGTAGGCGAGCAGTACTTC.

This sequence joins TRBV5-4 and TRBJ1-1; D is perhaps TRBD1 (5 bases). Germline V gives CDR1 SGHNT, CDR2 YYREEE (reference sequence). The CDR3 runs to 13 residues. With 5 bases removed from V and 2 bases from J, the gap between germline ends came to 10 bases. CDR3 residues: CASSYDRNTEAFF. The CDR3 DNA follows: TGTGCCAGCAGTTACGACAGAAACACTGAAGCTTTCTTT.

This clone came up a few times. This sequence joins TRBV29-1 and TRBJ2-3; TRBD2 matches 9 bases. The CDR3 covers 14 residues. The germline CDR1 and CDR2 sequences are SQVTM and ANQGSEA. With 6 bases clipped from V and 4 bases from J, the junction kept 8 bases outside the gene matches. CDR3 DNA: TGCAGCGTCGTGCCTAGCGGGACCTCAGATACGCAGTATTTT. Its protein product is CSVVPSGTSDTQYF.

In DNA form, the CDR3 reads TGTGCCAGCAGTTCCGTTGCGGATACGCAGTATTTT. Protein sequence: CASSSVADTQYF. The chain is built from TRBV28 and TRBJ2-3; D call uncertain. Germline CDR1 is MDHEN and CDR2 is SYDVKM. The CDR3 sequence is 12 residues long. Trimming cost V 4 bases and J 6 bases, with 8 bases left between them.

This clone was recorded once. The chain couples TRBV6-1 to TRBJ1-5; D not resolved. Germline CDR1 is MNHNS and CDR2 is SASEGT. Trimming shortened V by 6 bases and J by 0 bases, and 12 bases separated the two germline ends. This CDR3 has 15 residues. The CDR3: CASRREENSNQPQHF. CDR3 nucleotides: TGTGCCAGCAGGCGGGAGGAGAATAGCAATCAGCCCCAGCATTTT.

The rearrangement joins TRBV20-1 to TRBJ2-7; D is unclear. The CDR3 loop spans 11 amino acids. Trimming took 6 bases from V and 3 from J, leaving 9 bases between them. Germline loops: CDR1 DFQATT, CDR2 SNEGSKA (reference sequence). The CDR3 DNA sequence: TGCAGTGCCTATTACTACTACGAGCAGTACTTC. As protein: CSAYYYYEQYF.

The CDR3 sequence is CASSTRDRGPYEKLFF. The CDR3 region has the DNA TGTGCCAGTAGTACCCGGGACAGGGGGCCATATGAAAAACTGTTTTTT. The chain employs TRBV19 and TRBJ1-4; 12 positions agree with TRBD1. The V gene end was trimmed by 4 bases and the J gene end by 6 bases; junction bases not matched to a gene: 6. The CDR3 totals 16 residues. Germline V gene data show CDR1 as LNHDA and CDR2 as SQIVND (reference sequence).

This clone appeared a single time. The genes are TRBV11-2 and TRBJ2-2, with D tentatively TRBD1 (6 bases). Per the germline V gene, CDR1 is SGHAT and CDR2 is FQNNGV. This CDR3 spans 16 amino acids. Trimming removed 4 bases from V and 2 bases from J, with 14 bases in between. As DNA, the CDR3 is TGTGCCAGCAGCTCACGCCCGGACAGAAACACCGGGGAGCTGTTTTTT. Protein: CASSSRPDRNTGELFF.

This chain links TRBV27 with TRBJ2-1, with TRBD2 identical over 9 bases. Germline CDR1 and CDR2: MNHEY and SMNVEV (reference sequence). CDR3 length: 14 residues. V lost 5 bases and J lost 6; bases outside the gene matches: 5. The CDR3 reads CASSPGLASNEQFF. In DNA, the CDR3 is TGTGCCAGCAGTCCCGGACTAGCGAGCAATGAGCAGTTCTTC.

This clone came up a few times. The chain uses TRBV27 and TRBJ2-7; TRBD2 matches 9 bases. Germline CDR1 MNHEY, CDR2 SMNVEV (reference sequence). J lost 4 bases, V lost 5 bases, and 12 bases had no gene match. CDR3 length: 16 amino acids. CDR3: CASSPYPREGPYEQYF. The DNA of the CDR3 is TGTGCCAGCAGTCCCTACCCGCGGGAGGGCCCGTACGAGCAGTACTTC.

This clone has just one count. The chain has TRBV27 and TRBJ2-1, with 8 bases fitting TRBD2. Germline values: CDR1 MNHEY, CDR2 SMNVEV (reference sequence). Trimming cost V 5 bases and J 3 bases; bases outside gene matches: 9. The CDR3 sequence is 16 residues long. CDR3 sequence: CASSPTPSGRYNEQFF. The CDR3 DNA follows: TGTGCCAGCAGTCCCACTCCTAGCGGGCGCTACAATGAGCAGTTCTTC.

The rearrangement links TRBV5-1 to TRBJ2-7, with D perhaps TRBD1 (6 bases). This CDR3 has 16 amino acids. CDR1 and CDR2 (germline): SGHRS, YFSETQ. The ends were cut back, 5 bases at V and 3 bases at J, with 21 bases in the middle. CDR3 amino acids: CASRSATGSDLYEQYF. Here the CDR3 DNA reads TGCGCCAGCAGATCCGCAACAGGGTCTGACCTCTACGAGCAGTACTTC.

The chain recombines TRBV30 with TRBJ1-4; no reliable D call. Deletions cut 6 bases from V and 5 bases from J, with 10 bases between. This CDR3 is built from 12 residues. Germline CDR1 GTSNPN, CDR2 SVGIG (reference sequence). The CDR3 nucleotides read TGTGCCTGCCGAGTAATCAATGAAAAACTGTTTTTT. It translates to CACRVINEKLFF.

The rearrangement joins TRBV27 to TRBJ2-5; D might be TRBD2 (6 bases). The CDR3 is 15 residues long. Looked up from germline, CDR1 is MNHEY and CDR2 is SMNVEV (reference sequence). Between the trimmed V and J ends, which lost 6 bases and 3 bases, there was a span of 17 bases. The CDR3 sequence: CASRSPRGGEETQYF. In DNA form, the CDR3 reads TGTGCCAGCAGAAGCCCCCGTGGCGGGGAAGAGACCCAGTACTTC.

The CDR3 reads CASSGSGNEQFF. The CDR3 region has the DNA TGTGCCAGCAGTGGGTCAGGCAATGAGCAGTTCTTC. The chain combines TRBV27 with TRBJ2-1; unclear D gene. Germline-derived CDR1 and CDR2 are MNHEY and SMNVEV (reference sequence). V shed 5 bases and J shed 6 bases, with 8 bases lying between them. The CDR3 length is 12 residues.

The rearrangement joins TRBV5-4 to TRBJ2-5; 7 bases map to TRBD2. Germline loops: CDR1 SGHNT, CDR2 YYREEE (reference sequence). With 2 bases clipped from V and 2 bases from J, the junction kept 9 bases outside the gene matches. CDR3 length: 16 amino acids. The CDR3 spells CASSLRGISGQETQYF. CDR3 sequence (DNA): TGTGCCAGCAGCTTAAGAGGAATTAGCGGGCAAGAGACCCAGTACTTC. Full variable domain (remainder filled in from reference TRBV5-4 and TRBJ2-5): ETGVTQSPTHLIKTRGQQVTLRCSSQSGHNTVSWYQQALGQGPQFIFQYYREEENGRGNFPPRFSGLQFPNYSSELNVNALELDDSALYLCASSLRGISGQETQYFGPGTRLLVL.

This chain joins TRBV10-3 and TRBJ2-3; 12 bases are shared with TRBD2. Germline loops: CDR1 ENHRY, CDR2 SYGVKD. J was trimmed by 0 bases and V by 6 bases; bases with no gene match: 4. This CDR3 region has 16 residues. CDR3 protein: CAISSSGGDSTDTQYF. The CDR3 nucleotides read TGTGCCATCAGCTCTAGCGGGGGGGATAGCACAGATACGCAGTATTTT.

The chain has TRBV25-1 and TRBJ2-2; TRBD2 matches 15 bases. The CDR3 totals 18 residues. V lost 10 bases, J lost 2 bases, and 11 bases stayed unmatched. Germline assignment: CDR1 MGHDK and CDR2 SYGVNS. Here the CDR3 reads CATNPGLAGGPNTGELFF. As DNA, the CDR3 is TGTGCCACCAATCCGGGACTAGCGGGAGGACCTAACACCGGGGAGCTGTTTTTT.

The sample holds one count of this clone. The V call is TRBV2, the J call TRBJ1-3, with D perhaps TRBD1 (6 bases). The CDR3 consists of 14 residues. Trimming cost V 3 bases and J 5 bases, with 11 bases left between them. Germline V CDR1 and CDR2: SNHLY, FYNNEI. The CDR3 region has the DNA TGTGCCAGCAGTGAGGCTCAGGGGAGAAACACCATATATTTT. This translates into CASSEAQGRNTIYF.